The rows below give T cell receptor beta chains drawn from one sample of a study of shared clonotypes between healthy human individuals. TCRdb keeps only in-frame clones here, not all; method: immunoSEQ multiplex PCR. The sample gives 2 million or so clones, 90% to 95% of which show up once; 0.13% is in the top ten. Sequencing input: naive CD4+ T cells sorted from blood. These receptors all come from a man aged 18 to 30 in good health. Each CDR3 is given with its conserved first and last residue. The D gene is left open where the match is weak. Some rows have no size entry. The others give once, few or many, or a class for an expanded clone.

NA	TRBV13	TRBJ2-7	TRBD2	CASSRTSSADEQYF	TGTGCCAGCAGCCGGACTAGTTCCGCAGACGAGCAGTACTTC
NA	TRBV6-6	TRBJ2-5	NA	CASSQGGQETQYF	TGTGCCAGCAGCCAGGGGGGCCAAGAGACCCAGTACTTC
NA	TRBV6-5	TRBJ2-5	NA	CASSRAYQETQYF	TGTGCCAGCAGTCGGGCGTACCAAGAGACCCAGTACTTC
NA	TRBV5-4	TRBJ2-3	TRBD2	CASSSLAGRTDTQYF	TGTGCCAGCAGCTCCCTAGCGGGGCGCACAGATACGCAGTATTTT
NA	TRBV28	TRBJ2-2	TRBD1	CASRRDRGWSGELFF	TGTGCCAGCAGGCGGGACAGGGGATGGAGCGGGGAGCTGTTTTTT
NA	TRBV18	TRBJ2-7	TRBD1	CASSPPGGQGASYEQYF	TGTGCCAGCTCACCACCGGGAGGACAGGGGGCCTCCTACGAGCAGTACTTC
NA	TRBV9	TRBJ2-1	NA	CASSVGGRSSYNEQFF	TGTGCCAGCAGCGTAGGGGGGCGGAGCTCCTACAATGAGCAGTTCTTC
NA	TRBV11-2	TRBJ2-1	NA	CASSLGGRSYNEQFF	TGTGCCAGCAGCTTGGGGGGAAGGTCCTACAATGAGCAGTTCTTC
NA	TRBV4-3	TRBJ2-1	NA	CASSQDLLVGEQFF	TGCGCCAGCAGCCAGGACTTACTAGTAGGTGAGCAGTTCTTC
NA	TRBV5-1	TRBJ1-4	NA	CASSLTGVTNEKLFF	TGCGCCAGCAGCTTAACAGGCGTAACTAATGAAAAACTGTTTTTT
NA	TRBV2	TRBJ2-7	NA	CASRPTPGQKSYEQYF	TGTGCCAGCAGGCCGACCCCCGGACAGAAATCCTACGAGCAGTACTTC
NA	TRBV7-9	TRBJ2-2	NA	CASSLRDSSTGELFF	TGTGCCAGCAGCTTGCGGGACAGTTCAACCGGGGAGCTGTTTTTT
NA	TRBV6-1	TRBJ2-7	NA	CASTERGVEQYF	TGTGCCAGCACCGAGAGGGGGGTCGAGCAGTACTTC
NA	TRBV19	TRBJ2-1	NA	CASSITGTLLFQRSYNEQFF	TGTGCCAGTAGTATTACCGGGACACTCCTCTTCCAGAGGTCCTACAATGAGCAGTTCTTC
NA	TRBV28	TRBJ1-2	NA	CASWYNYGYTF	TGTGCCAGCTGGTACAACTATGGCTACACCTTC
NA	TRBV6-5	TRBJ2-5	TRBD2	CASSWTSGRGETQYF	TGTGCCAGCAGTTGGACTAGCGGGAGGGGAGAGACCCAGTACTTC
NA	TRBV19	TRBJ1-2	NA	CASSIPTGTGYTF	TGTGCCAGTAGTATCCCAACAGGGACCGGCTACACCTTC
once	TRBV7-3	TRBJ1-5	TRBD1	CASSRGQGQGQPQHF	TGTGCCAGCAGCCGGGGACAGGGACAAGGCCAGCCCCAGCATTTT
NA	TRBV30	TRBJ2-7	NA	CAWGVRDEQYF	TGTGCCTGGGGAGTACGGGACGAGCAGTACTTC
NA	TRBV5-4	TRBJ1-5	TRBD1	CASSPGTGVNQPQHF	TGTGCCAGCAGCCCAGGGACAGGGGTCAATCAGCCCCAGCATTTT
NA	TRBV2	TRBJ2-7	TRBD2	CASSVLAGGVYEQYF	TGTGCCAGCAGTGTGTTAGCGGGGGGCGTCTACGAGCAGTACTTC
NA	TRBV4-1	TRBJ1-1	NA	CASSQVNSETEAFF	TGCGCCAGCAGCCAAGTCAATTCCGAGACTGAAGCTTTCTTT
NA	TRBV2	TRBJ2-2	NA	CASSIWTANTGELFF	TGTGCCAGCAGTATATGGACGGCGAACACCGGGGAGCTGTTTTTT
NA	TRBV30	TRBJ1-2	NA	CAWMPGWGYGYTF	TGTGCCTGGATGCCGGGATGGGGCTATGGCTACACCTTC
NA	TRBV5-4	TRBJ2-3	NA	CASSSGSTDTQYF	TGTGCCAGCAGCTCGGGGTCAACAGATACGCAGTATTTT
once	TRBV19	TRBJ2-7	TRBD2	CASKSTSGIHYEQYF	TGTGCCAGTAAGAGTACTAGCGGGATCCACTACGAGCAGTACTTC
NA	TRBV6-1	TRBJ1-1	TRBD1	CASRRDRASNTEAFF	TGTGCCAGCAGGAGAGACAGGGCATCGAACACTGAAGCTTTCTTT
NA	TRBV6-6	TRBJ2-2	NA	CASSYERAGELFF	TGTGCCAGCAGTTACGAGCGGGCCGGGGAGCTGTTTTTT
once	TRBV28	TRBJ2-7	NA	CASSFGDSYEQYF	TGTGCCAGCAGTTTTGGTGACTCCTACGAGCAGTACTTC
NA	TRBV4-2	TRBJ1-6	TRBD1	CASSQAGQGTGRNSPLHF	TGTGCCAGCAGCCAAGCCGGACAGGGGACCGGTCGCAATTCACCCCTCCACTTT
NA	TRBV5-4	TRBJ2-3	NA	CASSLNTDTQYF	TGTGCCAGCAGCTTAAACACAGATACGCAGTATTTT
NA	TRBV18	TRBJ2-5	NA	CASSPRRDRVQETQYF	TGTGCCAGCTCACCACGCCGGGACCGAGTGCAAGAGACCCAGTACTTC
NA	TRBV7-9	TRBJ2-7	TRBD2	CASSSSGRTYEQYF	TGTGCCAGCAGCTCTAGCGGGCGGACCTACGAGCAGTACTTC
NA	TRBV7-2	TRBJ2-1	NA	CASSLQPISSYNEQFF	TGTGCCAGCAGCTTACAGCCAATTAGCTCCTACAATGAGCAGTTCTTC
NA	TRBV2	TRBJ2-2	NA	CASRAKVNTGELFF	TGTGCCAGCCGGGCAAAGGTTAACACCGGGGAGCTGTTTTTT
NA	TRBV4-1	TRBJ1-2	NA	CASSQQSDTYRGYTF	TGCGCCAGCAGCCAACAGTCAGACACCTACCGGGGCTACACCTTC
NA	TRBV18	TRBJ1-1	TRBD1	CASNTGGPAEAFF	TGTGCCAGCAACACAGGGGGCCCGGCTGAAGCTTTCTTT
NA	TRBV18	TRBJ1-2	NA	CASSPGGGDYGYTF	TGTGCCAGCTCACCAGGAGGGGGTGACTATGGCTACACCTTC
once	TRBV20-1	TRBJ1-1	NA	CSARRDTEAFF	TGCAGTGCTAGGAGAGACACTGAAGCTTTCTTT
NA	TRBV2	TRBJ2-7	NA	CASSAGYPREQYF	TGTGCCAGCAGTGCGGGGTATCCTCGCGAGCAGTACTTC
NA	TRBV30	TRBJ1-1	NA	CAWTPGLQGEAFF	TGTGCCTGGACCCCGGGCCTTCAGGGTGAAGCTTTCTTT
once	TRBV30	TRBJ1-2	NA	CAWSQGALGGYTF	TGTGCCTGGAGTCAAGGGGCATTGGGTGGCTACACCTTC
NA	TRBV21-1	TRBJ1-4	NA	CASSRADFIATNEKLFF	TGTGCCAGCAGCAGAGCGGACTTTATAGCAACTAATGAAAAACTGTTTTTT
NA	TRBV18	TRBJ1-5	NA	CASSNSGEGPQHF	TGTGCCAGCTCGAACTCCGGCGAAGGGCCCCAGCATTTT
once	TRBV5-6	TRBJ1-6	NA	CASSLARWNSPLHF	TGTGCCAGCAGCTTGGCCCGGTGGAATTCACCCCTCCACTTT
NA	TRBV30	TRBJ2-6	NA	CASAPGSLTGANVLTF	TGTGCCAGCGCCCCGGGGAGTCTAACCGGGGCCAACGTCCTGACTTTC
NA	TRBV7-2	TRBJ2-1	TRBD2	CASSPRGAYNEQFF	TGTGCCAGCAGCCCGCGGGGGGCGTACAATGAGCAGTTCTTC
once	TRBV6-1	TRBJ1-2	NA	CASSENKAWGLSYGYTF	TGTGCCAGCAGTGAAAATAAGGCCTGGGGGCTTAGCTATGGCTACACCTTC
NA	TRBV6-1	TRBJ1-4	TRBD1	CASSAGTGAEKLFF	TGTGCCAGCAGTGCCGGGACAGGGGCTGAAAAACTGTTTTTT
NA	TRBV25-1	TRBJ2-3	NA	CASSKGAGVESTDTQYF	TGTGCCAGCAGCAAGGGGGCGGGAGTGGAGTCCACAGATACGCAGTATTTT
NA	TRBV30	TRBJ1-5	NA	CAWSVRGLRQPQHF	TGTGCCTGGAGTGTAAGAGGGTTAAGGCAGCCCCAGCATTTT
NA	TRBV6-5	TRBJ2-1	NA	CASSSPGRVYNEQFF	TGTGCCAGCAGTAGCCCGGGACGGGTATACAATGAGCAGTTCTTC
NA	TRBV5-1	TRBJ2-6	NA	CASSSDPSGANVLTF	TGCGCCAGCAGCTCTGACCCCTCTGGGGCCAACGTCCTGACTTTC
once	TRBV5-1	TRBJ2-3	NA	CASSLTSSTDTQYF	TGCGCCAGCAGCCTTACTTCTAGCACAGATACGCAGTATTTT
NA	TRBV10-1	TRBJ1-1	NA	CASRSQLNTEAFF	TGCGCCAGCAGGAGTCAACTGAACACTGAAGCTTTCTTT
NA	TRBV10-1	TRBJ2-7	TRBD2	CASSEGLAGLYEQYF	TGCGCCAGCAGTGAAGGCCTAGCGGGCCTCTACGAGCAGTACTTC